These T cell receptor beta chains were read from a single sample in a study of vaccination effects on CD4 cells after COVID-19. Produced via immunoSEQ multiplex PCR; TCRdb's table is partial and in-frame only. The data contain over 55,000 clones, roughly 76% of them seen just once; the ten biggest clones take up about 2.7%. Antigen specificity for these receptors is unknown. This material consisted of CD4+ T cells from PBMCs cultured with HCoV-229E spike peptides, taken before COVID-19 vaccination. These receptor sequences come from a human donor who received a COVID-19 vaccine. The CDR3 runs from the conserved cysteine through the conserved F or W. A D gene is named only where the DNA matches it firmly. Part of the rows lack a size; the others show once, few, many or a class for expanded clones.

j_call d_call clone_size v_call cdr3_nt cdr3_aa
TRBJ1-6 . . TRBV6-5 TGTGCCAGCAGTTCCTGGGACGGCTTACTGCTACCCCTCCACTTT CASSSWDGLLLPLHF
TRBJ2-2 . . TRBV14 TGTGCCAGCAGCCAAGTCCTAGTTCGACGTGTCAGGAACACCGGGGAGCTGTTTTTT CASSQVLVRRVRNTGELFF
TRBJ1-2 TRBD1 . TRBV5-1 TGCGCCAGCAGCTCGGACAGGGCCGGTTATGGCTACACCTTC CASSSDRAGYGYTF
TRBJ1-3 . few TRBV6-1 TGTGCCAGCAGTGAAGCGCCTCGGGGGGCTAATTCTGGAAACACCATATATTTT CASSEAPRGANSGNTIYF
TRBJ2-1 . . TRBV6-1 TGTGCCAGCAGTGACCTAGGACCCCGGGAGTTCTTC CASSDLGPREFF
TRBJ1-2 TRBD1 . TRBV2 TGTGCCAGCAGAGGGACAGGGGTTGGAGGCTACACCTTC CASRGTGVGGYTF
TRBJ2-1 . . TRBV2 TGTGCCAGCAGTGAAGTCCGGCTAGTTGAGCAGTTCTTC CASSEVRLVEQFF
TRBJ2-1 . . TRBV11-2 TGTGCCAGCAGCGGGCAGGGTGGGGGAGGCTACAATGAGCAGTTCTTC CASSGQGGGGYNEQFF
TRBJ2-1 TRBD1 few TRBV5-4 TGTGCCAGCAGACCCGCCGGGACAGGGTGGAATGAGCAGTTCTTC CASRPAGTGWNEQFF
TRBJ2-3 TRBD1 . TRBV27 TGTGCCAGCAGTTCCCGAGCTGGGACAGGTGCAGTTGATACGCAGTATTTT CASSSRAGTGAVDTQYF
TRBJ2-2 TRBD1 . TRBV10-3 TGTGCCATCAGTCCAGGGGGCCTGAGCACCGGGGAGCTGTTTTTT CAISPGGLSTGELFF
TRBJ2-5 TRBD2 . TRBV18 TGTGCCAGCTCGCTAGGGCGGGAGCAAGAGACCCAGTACTTC CASSLGREQETQYF
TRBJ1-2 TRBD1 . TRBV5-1 TGCGCCAGCAGCACCCAGGGGGACTATGGCTACACCTTC CASSTQGDYGYTF
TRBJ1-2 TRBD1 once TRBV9 TGTGCCAGCAGCGTAGAGGGGACAGCGAGAAATGGCTACACCTTC CASSVEGTARNGYTF
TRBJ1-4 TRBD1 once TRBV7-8 TGTGCCAGCAGCTTTCGACAGGGTTCGAATGAAAAACTGTTTTTT CASSFRQGSNEKLFF
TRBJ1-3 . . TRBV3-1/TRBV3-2 TGTGCCAGCAGCCGGAACGTCGGGGGTCGGGACACCATATATTTT CASSRNVGGRDTIYF
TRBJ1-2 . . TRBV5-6 TGTGCCAGCAGCTTGGAGGAGCTCTATGGCTACACCTTC CASSLEELYGYTF
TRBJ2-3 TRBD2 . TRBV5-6 TGTGCCAGCAGCTTGGGGCCGGGGGGGAGAGATACGCAGTATTTT CASSLGPGGRDTQYF
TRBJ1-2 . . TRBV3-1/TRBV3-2 TGTGCCAGCAGCCAAGTTCCGTCAGTGGATGGCTACACCTTC CASSQVPSVDGYTF
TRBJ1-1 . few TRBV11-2 TGTGCCAGCAGCTTATTCGGCACTGAAGCTTTCTTT CASSLFGTEAFF
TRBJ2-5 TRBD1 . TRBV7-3 TGTGCCAGCAGCTCCCGGGACAGAGAGACCCAGTACTTC CASSSRDRETQYF
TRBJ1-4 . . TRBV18 TGTGCCAGCTCACAGTTCCCGACGGACGAAAAACTGTTTTTT CASSQFPTDEKLFF
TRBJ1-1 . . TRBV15 TGTGCCACCAGCAGGCAGGGCTGGGACACTGAAGCTTTCTTT CATSRQGWDTEAFF
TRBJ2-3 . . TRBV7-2 TGTGCCAGCAGCCAAAACCGGGGGCATCGGAGCACAGATACGCAGTATTTT CASSQNRGHRSTDTQYF
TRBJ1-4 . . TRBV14 TGTGCCAGCAGCCGAGCAGGGACCACTAATGAAAAACTGTTTTTT CASSRAGTTNEKLFF
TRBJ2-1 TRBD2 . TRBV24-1 TGTGCCACCAGTGACCCCACTAGCGGGGGTAAAGAGGAGCAGTTCTTC CATSDPTSGGKEEQFF
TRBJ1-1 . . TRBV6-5 TGTGCCAGCAGTACAACAGGGAATACTGAAGCTTTCTTT CASSTTGNTEAFF
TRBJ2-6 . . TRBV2 TGTGCCAGCAGTCGACAGAGGAACCCGTTCTCTGGGGCCAACGTCCTGACTTTC CASSRQRNPFSGANVLTF
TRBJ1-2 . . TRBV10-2 TGCGCCAGCAGTGAGTTGGCAGGGTCTGGCTACACCTTC CASSELAGSGYTF
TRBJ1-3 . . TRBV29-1 TGCAGCGTTGAAGTACCTTCGAACACCATATATTTT CSVEVPSNTIYF
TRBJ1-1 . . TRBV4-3 TGCGCCAGCAGCCAAGAGGGAATGAGGGGTCGGAGCACTGAAGCTTTCTTT CASSQEGMRGRSTEAFF